The 25 T cell receptor beta chains in this list originate from one sample, sequenced in a study of T cell responses to AZD1222 COVID-19 vaccine. Libraries were prepared by immunoSEQ multiplex PCR; TCRdb keeps only in-frame clonotypes and omits some of them. The repertoire includes 90,000 to 150,000 clones, about nine tenths of them detected once, and under 3% sits in the top ten. The starting material was peripheral blood, obtained 28 days after the second AZD1222 dose. The receptors stem from an adult who received the AZD1222 COVID-19 vaccine.

CDR3 protein: CSASPGLAQETQYF. The DNA of the CDR3 is TGCAGTGCTAGTCCGGGACTAGCACAAGAGACCCAGTACTTC. The chain recombines TRBV20-1 with TRBJ2-5; 9 bases align to TRBD2. V dropped 3 bases and J dropped 2; count of bases not matched to a gene: 4. The CDR3 contains 14 residues. Germline V gene sequence: CDR1 DFQATT, CDR2 SNEGSKA (reference sequence).

The chain links TRBV21-1 to TRBJ1-3; the table's D call TRBD1 went unverified against the DNA. TRBV21-1 is given as a pseudogene. The CDR3 runs to 19 residues. The CDR3 sequence: CASSNRPGQGSFGGNTIYF. Written as DNA, the CDR3 is TGTGCCAGCAGCAACCGACCGGGACAGGGGTCCTTCGGCGGAAACACCATATATTTT.

In this sample, this clone turned up once. The chain is built from TRBV3-1 (or the pseudogene TRBV3-2) and TRBJ1-1; possibly TRBD1 for D (5 bases). Trimming stripped 4 bases from V and 1 base from J, with 13 bases between. Germline V CDR1 and CDR2: LGHDT, YNNKEL (reference sequence). The CDR3 consists of 15 residues. The CDR3 reads CASSLGPSPNTEAFF. CDR3 coding DNA: TGTGCCAGCAGCCTGGGACCATCCCCGAACACTGAAGCTTTCTTT.

CDR3 in DNA: TGTGCCAGCAGCGTAGGACTAGGGTACAATGAGCAGTTCTTC. Translation: CASSVGLGYNEQFF. This chain links TRBV9 with TRBJ2-1; tentatively, D is TRBD2 (6 bases). There are 14 residues in the CDR3. Trimming stripped 0 bases from V and 4 bases from J, with 8 bases between. Germline CDR1 reads SGDLS; CDR2 reads YYNGEE.

V and J are TRBV28 and TRBJ1-1; 7 nucleotides match TRBD1. The CDR3 spans 12 residues. Trimming cost V 4 bases and J 7 bases; bases outside gene matches: 3. Looked up from germline, CDR1 is MDHEN and CDR2 is SYDVKM. CDR3 coding DNA: TGTGCCAGCAGTTACAACAGGGGTGAAGCTTTCTTT. Its protein is CASSYNRGEAFF.

V and J are TRBV7-2 and TRBJ1-1; D not resolved. CDR1 SGHTA and CDR2 FQGNSA come from the germline V gene. V was trimmed by 3 bases and J by 0 bases, leaving 5 bases between them. CDR3 size: 13 residues. CDR3 nucleotide sequence: TGTGCCAGCAGCTTCGGAATGAACACTGAAGCTTTCTTT. It encodes CASSFGMNTEAFF.

V usage is TRBV27 and J usage is TRBJ1-2, with 7 positions matching TRBD1. J lost 5 bases, V lost 6 bases, and 6 bases had no gene match. The length of the CDR3 is 13 residues. Germline V gene data show CDR1 as MNHEY and CDR2 as SMNVEV (reference sequence). CDR3 region: CASSLQGRYGYTF. DNA for the CDR3: TGTGCCAGCAGCCTACAGGGGAGGTATGGCTACACCTTC.

The chain recombines TRBV7-9 with TRBJ2-1; D remains unclear. The germline gives CDR1 SEHNR, CDR2 FQNEAQ (reference sequence). Trimming removed 5 bases at V and 2 bases at J, with 13 bases between. The CDR3 runs to 15 residues. The chain's CDR3 is CASSATSDTYNEQFF. DNA for the CDR3: TGTGCCAGCAGCGCTACCAGCGATACCTACAATGAGCAGTTCTTC.

The rearrangement links TRBV7-9 to TRBJ2-2; D remains unclear. The V end was cut by 1 base, the J end by 5 bases, with 8 bases between. The CDR3 contains 14 residues. Germline V lookup: CDR1 SEHNR, CDR2 FQNEAQ (reference sequence). This chain's CDR3 is CASSLVVNTGELFF. In DNA form, the CDR3 reads TGTGCCAGCAGCTTAGTGGTCAATACCGGGGAGCTGTTTTTT. The whole variable domain, remainder taken from reference TRBV7-9 and TRBJ2-2, is DTGVSQNPRHKITKRGQNVTFRCDPISEHNRLYWYRQTLGQGPEFLTYFQNEAQLEKSRLLSDRFSAERPKGSFSTLEIQRTEQGDSAMYLCASSLVVNTGELFFGEGSRLTVL.

This sequence joins TRBV5-1 and TRBJ2-1; 7 bases match TRBD1. J was trimmed by 5 bases and V by 4 bases; bases with no gene match: 6. CDR3 length: 14 residues. The V gene's germline CDR1 is SGHRS and CDR2 YFSETQ. The CDR3 nucleotides read TGCGCCAGCAGCCCCGGGACAGCCAACAATGAGCAGTTCTTC. Translating gives CASSPGTANNEQFF.

At least ten counts were recorded for this clone. This chain connects TRBV6-4 to TRBJ2-7; 7 positions match TRBD1. V trimming: 0 bases; J trimming: 7 bases; junction bases outside the gene matches: 21. There are 19 residues in the CDR3. Per germline, CDR1 MRHNA and CDR2 SNTAGT. This CDR3 reads CASSDSTRNPGQSRLEQYF. CDR3 coding DNA: TGTGCCAGCAGTGACTCGACACGGAATCCGGGACAGTCCCGTCTGGAGCAGTACTTC.

V usage is TRBV7-9 and J usage is TRBJ1-4; TRBD1 matches at 9 bases. Germline V gene lookup returns CDR1 SEHNR and CDR2 FQNEAQ (reference sequence). J lost 8 bases, V lost 5 bases, and 6 bases had no gene match. The CDR3 is made up of 14 amino acids. CDR3 in amino acids: CASSLGQGIEKLFF. The CDR3 coding sequence is TGTGCCAGCAGCCTCGGACAGGGGATCGAAAAACTGTTTTTT.

In this sample, this clone turned up a few times. The rearrangement links TRBV6-2 or TRBV6-3 to TRBJ1-6; 11 nucleotides match TRBD1. The CDR3 loop spans 15 amino acids. The junction had 5 bases not matched to a gene; V was cut back by 2 bases and J by 11 bases. The germline gives CDR1 MNHEY, CDR2 SVGEGT. As DNA, the CDR3 is TGTGCCAGCAGTTACGTGGACAGGGGGCCGACACCCCTCCACTTT. Amino acids: CASSYVDRGPTPLHF.

This rearrangement joins TRBV7-9 to TRBJ2-3; 8 bases align to TRBD2. Losses at the gene ends were 1 base for V and 9 bases for J; bases not matched to a gene: 15. The CDR3 contains 17 residues. Germline values: CDR1 SEHNR, CDR2 FQNEAQ (reference sequence). Written as DNA, the CDR3 is TGTGCCAGCAGCTTAGGAATGGGTAGCGCGGGGGGACTGACGCAGTATTTT. This sequence encodes CASSLGMGSAGGLTQYF.

This chain links TRBV4-1 with TRBJ2-7; 9 bases agree with TRBD1. This CDR3 spans 19 amino acids. Looked up from germline, CDR1 is MGHRA and CDR2 is YSYEKL. Trimming took 0 bases from V and 2 from J; bases not matched to a gene: 14. CDR3 nucleotide sequence: TGCGCCAGCAGCCAAGAGCTGGGACAGGGACTTACTTTGACCTACGAGCAGTACTTC. The encoded protein is CASSQELGQGLTLTYEQYF.

The CDR3 reads CASSEQGARTDTQYF. CDR3 sequence (DNA): TGTGCCAGCAGCGAACAGGGGGCTCGGACAGATACGCAGTATTTT. The rearrangement links TRBV2 to TRBJ2-3; 9 bases line up with TRBD1. Trimming cost V 6 bases and J 3 bases; bases outside gene matches: 7. The CDR3 has 15 amino acids. CDR1 is SNHLY and CDR2 is FYNNEI in the germline V gene.

The chain combines TRBV28 with TRBJ1-2; 10 bases match TRBD1. The germline V gene encodes CDR1 MDHEN and CDR2 SYDVKM. The CDR3 consists of 17 residues. V was pared by 5 bases and J by 0 bases, with 9 bases of the junction left unmatched. The CDR3 region has the DNA TGTGCCAGCAGTACCCCGGGACAGGGGCCAACTAACTATGGCTACACCTTC. Protein product: CASSTPGQGPTNYGYTF.

J is TRBJ2-1 and V is TRBV18; D may match TRBD1 or TRBD2 (6 bases each). CDR1 KGHSH and CDR2 LQKENI come from the germline V gene. Trimming removed 3 bases from V and 2 bases from J, with 14 bases in between. The CDR3 covers 16 residues. CDR3 coding DNA: TGTGCCAGCTCACCGTCGTCGGGGGCCACCTACAATGAGCAGTTCTTC. It codes for CASSPSSGATYNEQFF. The entire variable domain, with the rest obtained from reference TRBV18 and TRBJ2-1, is as follows: NAGVMQNPRHLVRRRGQEARLRCSPMKGHSHVYWYRQLPEEGLKFMVYLQKENIIDESGMPKERFSAEFPKEGPSILRIQQVVRGDSAAYFCASSPSSGATYNEQFFGPGTRLTVL.

The chain is built from TRBV13 and TRBJ1-1; no firm D call. CDR3 length equals 16 residues. V dropped 0 bases and J dropped 1 base, with 12 bases sitting between them. The germline CDR1 and CDR2 sequences are PRHDT and FYEKMQ (reference sequence). CDR3 sequence (DNA): TGTGCCAGCAGCTTAGGGGTATCTCATAGGAACACTGAAGCTTTCTTT. Its protein product is CASSLGVSHRNTEAFF.

V gene TRBV11-2 combines with J gene TRBJ1-6; D is uncertain. CDR1 is SGHAT and CDR2 is FQNNGV in the germline V gene. The ends were cut back, 8 bases at V and 5 bases at J, with 10 bases in the middle. This CDR3 is built from 13 residues. The CDR3 here is CASGAGNNSPLHF. In nucleotides, the CDR3 is TGTGCCAGCGGAGCGGGGAATAATTCACCCCTCCACTTT.

The chain uses TRBV6-5 and TRBJ1-2; 7 bases fit TRBD1. The J segment lost 8 bases and the V segment lost 6 bases, leaving 12 bases of the junction unmatched. The CDR3 loop spans 14 amino acids. Germline assignment: CDR1 MNHEY and CDR2 SVGAGI. CDR3 region: CASRGQLLFDGYTF. The DNA for the CDR3 is TGTGCCAGCAGGGGACAGCTCCTCTTCGACGGCTACACCTTC.

With regard to this clone: Other DNA variants within this sample encode the same CDR3. V gene TRBV3-1 (or the pseudogene TRBV3-2) combines with J gene TRBJ1-3; D remains unclear. Germline V gene data show CDR1 as LGHDT and CDR2 as YNNKEL (reference sequence). With 3 bases removed from V and 6 bases from J, the gap between germline ends came to 6 bases. The CDR3 is 12 residues long. The CDR3 region has the DNA TGTGCCAGCAGCCATTTAGAAAACACCATATATTTT. This codes for CASSHLENTIYF.

The rearrangement links TRBV29-1 to TRBJ1-2; D not resolved. The CDR3 has 14 amino acids. The germline V gene has CDR1 SQVTM and CDR2 ANQGSEA. V lost 2 bases to trimming and J lost 8 bases, with 18 bases between them. The CDR3 spells CSVETVRPTRGYTF. CDR3 coding DNA: TGCAGCGTTGAAACAGTCAGACCAACCCGGGGCTACACCTTC.

This chain connects TRBV5-4 to TRBJ1-1, with 7 nucleotides matching TRBD1. The CDR3 contains 17 residues. After removal of 4 bases from V and 1 base from J, the junction contained 13 bases not matched to a gene. Germline V gives CDR1 SGHNT, CDR2 YYREEE (reference sequence). CDR3 DNA: TGTGCCAGCAGCACCACAGGGGAGAAGGGGAGGAACACTGAAGCTTTCTTT. Translating it yields CASSTTGEKGRNTEAFF.

CDR3 DNA: TGTGCCAGCAGCTCCCCGGGCACTGAAGCTTTCTTT. As protein: CASSSPGTEAFF. The chain carries TRBV11-2 and TRBJ1-1; D uncertain. There are 12 residues in the CDR3. The germline CDR1 and CDR2 sequences are SGHAT and FQNNGV. Trimming removed 4 bases at V and 4 bases at J, with 7 bases between.